The 11 T cell receptor beta chains presented below share a single source sample, sequenced in a study of CD8+CD57+ T cells in acquired aplastic anemia. It was genomic DNA that served as the template for profiling TCR beta VDJ and CDR3. TCRdb itself ran the reads through MiXCR, one entry per CDR3 protein. The table records some 220,000 distinct CDR3 sequences, almost 35% of them present only once. Material for sequencing was sorted CD4+, CD8+, or CD8+CD57+ T cells (not recorded which) from PBMCs. The receptors here all came from a human donor in good health, serving as a control.

At least ten counts were recorded for this clonotype. V usage is TRBV5-1 and J usage is TRBJ2-7; D gene unclear. Germline-derived CDR1 and CDR2 are SGHRS and YFSETQ. The CDR3 is 13 amino acids. Trimming pared 0 bases from V and 1 base from J, leaving 5 bases between. CDR3 nucleotides: TGCGCCAGCAGCTTGGCCCAGTCCTACGAGCAGTACTTC. Translating gives CASSLAQSYEQYF.

The chain couples TRBV25-1 to TRBJ1-3, with D possibly matching TRBD1 (6 bases). V gave up 8 bases and J gave up 3 bases, with 23 bases separating them. The CDR3 consists of 17 residues. Looked up from germline, CDR1 is MGHDK and CDR2 is SYGVNS. The CDR3 loop is CASGLRDNRLHGNTIYF. The CDR3 DNA reads as TGTGCCAGCGGACTCCGGGACAACCGGCTACATGGAAACACCATATATTTT.

The CDR3 loop reads CASARVAGASTNEKLFF. CDR3 sequence (DNA): TGTGCCAGCGCCCGCGTCGCAGGGGCTTCAACTAATGAAAAACTGTTTTTT. V and J are TRBV25-1 and TRBJ1-4; the D gene is possibly TRBD1 (6 bases). Trimming removed 8 bases from V and 0 bases from J, with 19 bases in between. The germline gives CDR1 MGHDK, CDR2 SYGVNS. The CDR3 sequence is 17 residues long.

This clonotype was seen repeatedly, ten times or more. J is TRBJ2-3 and V is TRBV29-1; TRBD2 aligns across 8 bases. In germline, CDR1 is SQVTM, CDR2 ANQGSEA. J gave up 2 bases and V 7 bases, and 8 bases lay outside the gene matches. The length of the CDR3 is 14 residues. The CDR3 DNA follows: TGCAGCGCCCGGCGGGGGGCGGACACAGATACGCAGTATTTT. Amino acids: CSARRGADTDTQYF.

The chain has TRBV7-2 and TRBJ1-2; a weak D match, TRBD1 (5 bases). The CDR3 is made up of 11 amino acids. V was pared by 9 bases and J by 8 bases, with 13 bases between. Per germline, CDR1 SGHTA and CDR2 FQGNSA. The DNA for the CDR3 is TGTGCCAGTCTCGGGGCGGAGGGCTACACCTTC. Translating it yields CASLGAEGYTF.

The V and J genes are TRBV24-1 and TRBJ2-5, with a possible D match to TRBD2 (5 bases). Trimming took off 4 bases at V and 5 bases at J, with 10 bases between the two ends. Germline CDR1 reads KGHDR; CDR2 reads SFDVKD. This CDR3 contains 13 residues. CDR3 loop: CATSEPPGETQYF. The CDR3 DNA sequence: TGTGCCACCAGTGAGCCTCCGGGGGAGACCCAGTACTTC.

The V and J genes are TRBV6-4 and TRBJ2-5; D unresolved. Trimming pared 2 bases from V and 5 bases from J, leaving 15 bases between. Looked up from germline, CDR1 is MRHNA and CDR2 is SNTAGT. There are 15 residues in the CDR3. CDR3 sequence (DNA): TGTGCCAGCAGTGACATAACAGCGTGGTGGGAGACCCAGTACTTC. Amino acid sequence: CASSDITAWWETQYF.

The chain couples TRBV7-9 to TRBJ2-1; 11 bases agree with TRBD2. The J segment lost 4 bases and the V segment lost 4 bases, leaving 6 bases of the junction unmatched. Germline CDR1 and CDR2: SEHNR and FQNEAQ (reference sequence). This CDR3 has 16 amino acids. Written as DNA, the CDR3 is TGTGCCAGCAGCTACGGGGGACTAGCGGCATACAATGAGCAGTTCTTC. It codes for CASSYGGLAAYNEQFF.

This clonotype was seen more than once but under ten times. The chain couples TRBV5-4 to TRBJ2-1; possibly TRBD1 or TRBD2 for D (5 bases each). This CDR3 is built from 18 residues. CDR1 is SGHNT, CDR2 YYREEE, per germline (reference sequence). Trimming left V 0 bases short and J 2 bases short, with 18 bases between. This chain's CDR3 is CASSLDRTLGRAYNEQFF. Written as DNA, the CDR3 is TGTGCCAGCAGCTTGGACCGGACGTTGGGGCGGGCCTACAATGAGCAGTTCTTC.

The chain carries TRBV2 and TRBJ2-1, with D perhaps matching TRBD1 or TRBD2 (6 bases each). The germline V gene encodes CDR1 SNHLY and CDR2 FYNNEI. Trimming removed 11 bases at V and 7 bases at J, with 15 bases between. This CDR3 comprises 12 residues. This CDR3 reads CAWYRRGNEQFF. The CDR3 coding sequence is TGTGCCTGGTATCGGAGGGGGAATGAGCAGTTCTTC.

This clonotype was counted only a few times. This may stem from a read error, because a much larger clone lies one nucleotide away. The J gene is TRBJ1-5, the V gene TRBV7-6; a possible D gene is TRBD1 (5 bases). The ends were cut back, 8 bases at V and 4 bases at J, with 12 bases in the middle. The CDR3 is 13 residues long. The germline CDR1 and CDR2 sequences are SGHVS and FNYEAQ. The CDR3 region has the DNA TGTGCCAGCGGCGTCGACAGAAATCAGCCCCAGCATTTT. It specifies CASGVDRNQPQHF.